This entry lists 25 T cell receptor beta chains sequenced from one sample in a study of CD8+CD57+ T cells in acquired aplastic anemia. Genomic DNA, the template, was used for profiling of the TCR beta VDJ and CDR3. One entry per CDR3 protein, called by TCRdb with MiXCR from the reads. The sample holds some 120,000 distinct CDR3 sequences, 40% seen once. All patients picked for sequencing had shown, by flow cytometry, an expansion of CD8+CD57+ cells. Material: sorted CD4+, CD8+, or CD8+CD57+ T cells (not recorded which) from PBMCs. Receptor source: a human donor with aplastic anemia.

In DNA form, the CDR3 reads TGTGCCAGCAGCCGCGACGACAGACCCTCATGGGCTGAAGCTTTCTTT. Protein sequence: CASSRDDRPSWAEAFF. The chain is built from TRBV6-1 and TRBJ1-1, with D tentatively TRBD1 (5 bases). Trimming stripped 6 bases from V and 6 bases from J, with 23 bases between. The germline V gene has CDR1 MNHNS and CDR2 SASEGT. The CDR3 is 16 amino acids.

The chain has TRBV15 and TRBJ2-1; TRBD1 is a possible D gene (5 bases). The germline V gene has CDR1 LNHNV and CDR2 YYDKDF (reference sequence). Trimming shortened V by 0 bases and J by 5 bases, and 17 bases separated the two germline ends. The CDR3 totals 17 residues. As DNA, the CDR3 is TGTGCCACCAGCAGAGATAAGGGGTTAGGTGGACACAATGAGCAGTTCTTC. It is translated as CATSRDKGLGGHNEQFF.

This clonotype occurred a few times. The chain has TRBV10-3 and TRBJ1-5; D may be TRBD1 (5 bases). V was trimmed by 10 bases and J by 1 base, leaving 14 bases between them. This CDR3 is 14 amino acids long. The V gene's germline CDR1 is ENHRY and CDR2 SYGVKD. CDR3 residues: CASGWGGSNQPQHF. The CDR3 DNA reads as TGTGCCAGCGGTTGGGGCGGGAGCAATCAGCCCCAGCATTTT.

Ten or more counts support this clonotype. The chain is built from TRBV5-1 and TRBJ2-3; 8 bases are shared with TRBD1. CDR1 and CDR2 (germline): SGHRS, YFSETQ. The CDR3 is made up of 14 amino acids. With V trimmed by 4 bases and J by 5 bases, 6 bases remained unmatched. The CDR3 is CASSRDRPQDTQYF. The CDR3 nucleotides are TGCGCCAGCAGCCGGGACAGGCCACAAGATACGCAGTATTTT.

The table lists this clonotype with many counts. CDR3 sequence (DNA): TGCGCCAGCAGCAGCCCAGGGATCGACTATGGCTACACCTTC. Its protein is CASSSPGIDYGYTF. This chain connects TRBV5-1 to TRBJ1-2, with a weak D call TRBD1 (5 bases). From germline, CDR1 is SGHRS and CDR2 YFSETQ. The CDR3 is 14 amino acids. V was cut by 4 bases and J by 3 bases, with 13 bases left in between. The whole variable domain, remainder taken from reference TRBV5-1 and TRBJ1-2, is KAGVTQTPRYLIKTRGQQVTLSCSPISGHRSVSWYQQTPGQGLQFLFEYFSETQRNKGNFPGRFSGRQFSNSRSEMNVSTLELGDSALYLCASSSPGIDYGYTFGSGTRLTVV.

This clonotype appeared a few times. CDR3 coding DNA: TGTGCCAGCAGCCCGCACGCAACTAATGAAAAACTGTTTTTT. Residues: CASSPHATNEKLFF. V gene TRBV11-1 combines with J gene TRBJ1-4; D ambiguous. CDR1 and CDR2 from the germline V gene are SGHAT and FQDESV (reference sequence). V was cut by 5 bases and J by 0 bases, with 7 bases left in between. This CDR3 spans 14 amino acids.

The DNA of the CDR3 is TGTGCCAGCAGTTCAGGGGCCGGGGAGCTGTTTTTT. Its translation is CASSSGAGELFF. J is TRBJ2-2 and V is TRBV2, with a tentative D call TRBD1 (6 bases). Trimming shortened V by 5 bases and J by 6 bases, and 7 bases separated the two germline ends. The CDR3 consists of 12 residues. Germline V gene lookup returns CDR1 SNHLY and CDR2 FYNNEI. Drawing the rest from reference TRBV2 and TRBJ2-2, the complete variable domain is EPEVTQTPSHQVTQMGQEVILRCVPISNHLYFYWYRQILGQKVEFLVSFYNNEISEKSEIFDDQFSVERPDGSNFTLKIRSTKLEDSAMYFCASSSGAGELFFGEGSRLTVL.

This rearrangement joins TRBV6-5 to TRBJ2-3, with D maybe TRBD2 (6 bases). The CDR3 runs to 16 residues. CDR1 is MNHEY, CDR2 SVGAGI, per germline. The ends were cut back, 2 bases at V and 2 bases at J, with 14 bases in the middle. The CDR3 sequence: CASSYRRGPTTDTQYF. The CDR3 DNA follows: TGTGCCAGCAGTTACAGGAGGGGACCCACCACAGATACGCAGTATTTT.

The chain uses TRBV20-1 and TRBJ2-3, with D maybe TRBD2 (5 bases). Germline lookup yields CDR1 DFQATT and CDR2 SNEGSKA (reference sequence). The CDR3 contains 17 residues. Trimming took 1 base from V and 0 from J, leaving 17 bases between them. The CDR3 region is CSARGLQRRPSTDTQYF. The CDR3 region has the DNA TGCAGTGCTAGAGGTCTACAGCGGAGGCCTAGCACAGATACGCAGTATTTT.

In its sample, this clonotype was seen many times. The V and J genes are TRBV7-6 and TRBJ2-2, with D unclear. The germline CDR1 and CDR2 sequences are SGHVS and FNYEAQ. CDR3 length equals 13 residues. The ends were cut back, 6 bases at V and 4 bases at J, with 9 bases in the middle. CDR3 sequence reads: CASSSSTTGELFF. In nucleotides, the CDR3 is TGTGCCAGCAGTTCCTCTACCACCGGGGAGCTGTTTTTT.

The chain uses TRBV7-8 and TRBJ2-3, with a possible D match to TRBD2 (5 bases). CDR3 size: 16 residues. V was shortened by 9 bases and J by 5 bases, with 24 bases between the two germline ends. The germline gives CDR1 SGHVS, CDR2 FQNEAQ. The CDR3 loop is CASSPLNPRVGDTQYF. The DNA of the CDR3 is TGTGCCAGTAGCCCACTTAATCCGAGGGTTGGAGATACGCAGTATTTT.

CDR3 bases: TGTGCCAGCAGCCAAGTGTGGGGGGTAACTGAAGCTTTCTTT. Residues: CASSQVWGVTEAFF. The V gene is TRBV3-1, the J gene TRBJ1-1; tentative D call: TRBD1 (5 bases). V lost 1 base to trimming and J lost 5 bases, with 11 bases between them. Germline V gene sequence: CDR1 LGHDT, CDR2 YNNKEL (reference sequence). The CDR3 consists of 14 residues.

This clonotype was seen repeatedly, ten times or more. The chain combines TRBV20-1 with TRBJ2-2; D is unresolved. The length of the CDR3 is 14 residues. Germline CDR1 and CDR2: DFQATT and SNEGSKA (reference sequence). V dropped 3 bases and J dropped 1 base, with 9 bases sitting between them. CDR3 region: CSARAGWNTGELFF. Written as DNA, the CDR3 is TGCAGTGCTAGGGCAGGATGGAACACCGGGGAGCTGTTTTTT.

In its sample, this clonotype was seen many times. The rearrangement uses TRBV5-6 and TRBJ2-2; D call uncertain. V lost 0 bases to trimming and J lost 7 bases, with 7 bases between them. Germline V gene sequence: CDR1 SGHDT, CDR2 YYEEEE. The CDR3 contains 13 residues. The CDR3 DNA sequence: TGTGCCAGCAGCTTGGGGAAACTCGGGGAGCTGTTTTTT. Its translation: CASSLGKLGELFF.

This clonotype was observed at least ten times. The J gene is TRBJ2-1, the V gene TRBV9; 8 bases match TRBD1. The CDR3 runs 12 residues. Germline CDR1 SGDLS, CDR2 YYNGEE. Trimming removed 7 bases from V and 9 bases from J; junction bases left unmatched: 6. The CDR3, as DNA: TGTGCCAGCGGCATCGACAGGGGTGAGCAGTTCTTC. This codes for CASGIDRGEQFF.

The table lists this clonotype with many counts. V and J are TRBV10-1 and TRBJ1-2, with 8 bases matching TRBD1. Germline assignment: CDR1 WNHNN and CDR2 SYGVQD (reference sequence). V lost 10 bases and J lost 2; bases outside the gene matches: 6. This CDR3 is built from 13 residues. As DNA, the CDR3 is TGCGCCACCTCTGACAGGGGAAACTATGGCTACACCTTC. It yields the protein CATSDRGNYGYTF.

Details on this clonotype: A read error may be the cause here, since a much bigger clone is one base away. V and J are TRBV5-1 and TRBJ2-3; D is tentatively TRBD1 or TRBD2 (5 bases each). Per germline, CDR1 SGHRS and CDR2 YFSETQ. This CDR3 has 14 residues. CDR3 sequence reads: CASGLGRGPDTQYF. CDR3 bases: TGCGCCAGCGGCTTAGGACGGGGCCCGGATACGCAGTATTTT.

Only a few counts were recorded for this clonotype. The chain has TRBV5-1 and TRBJ1-4, with a possible D match to TRBD1 (5 bases). The germline V and J ends were trimmed by 3 bases and 0 bases, with 12 bases remaining between them. This CDR3 spans 16 amino acids. Per the germline V gene, CDR1 is SGHRS and CDR2 is YFSETQ. CDR3 residues: CASSWGDRTTNEKLFF. The CDR3 DNA is TGCGCCAGCAGCTGGGGGGACCGAACAACTAATGAAAAACTGTTTTTT.

This clonotype was found many times. The chain employs TRBV6-1 and TRBJ2-1, with TRBD1 matching 10 bases. V shed 7 bases, J shed 9 bases, and the junction held 9 bases outside the gene matches. The CDR3 runs to 14 residues. In germline, CDR1 is MNHNS, CDR2 SASEGT. Here the CDR3 reads CASKPGQGSSEQFF. CDR3 DNA sequence: TGTGCCAGCAAACCGGGACAGGGGTCGAGTGAGCAGTTCTTC.

The J gene is TRBJ1-1, the V gene TRBV5-6, with 9 bases fitting TRBD1. Germline lookup yields CDR1 SGHDT and CDR2 YYEEEE. This CDR3 has 15 residues. The junction had 8 bases not matched to a gene; V was cut back by 1 base and J by 7 bases. The CDR3 bases are TGTGCCAGCAGCTTGCCCGGGACAGGGACGGATGAAGCTTTCTTT. Translation gives CASSLPGTGTDEAFF.

In its sample, this clonotype was seen many times. V is TRBV5-1 and J is TRBJ2-7; TRBD1 aligns across 7 bases. The CDR3 sequence is 13 residues long. With V trimmed by 2 bases and J by 10 bases, 9 bases remained unmatched. CDR1 is SGHRS, CDR2 YFSETQ, per germline. CDR3 residues: CASSFPGQLTQYF. CDR3 sequence (DNA): TGCGCCAGCAGCTTCCCGGGACAGCTAACTCAGTACTTC.

The rearrangement links TRBV5-1 to TRBJ2-7; D is possibly TRBD1 (5 bases). This CDR3 contains 13 residues. Germline V gene lookup returns CDR1 SGHRS and CDR2 YFSETQ. In DNA form, the CDR3 reads TGCGCCAGCAGCCTCGGACATACCTACGAGCGGTACGTC. Protein product: CASSLGHTYERYV.

V is TRBV20-1 and J is TRBJ2-3; D possibly corresponds to TRBD2 (6 bases). Germline-derived CDR1 and CDR2 are DFQATT and SNEGSKA (reference sequence). The CDR3 sequence is 15 residues long. Trimming left V 3 bases short and J 3 bases short, with 16 bases between. CDR3 coding DNA: TGCAGTGCTAGGGCTCCGGCGGGGCCGACAGATACGCAGTATTTT. Residues: CSARAPAGPTDTQYF.

The chain combines TRBV5-6 with TRBJ1-2; no definite D call. The CDR3 is made up of 14 amino acids. Germline values: CDR1 SGHDT, CDR2 YYEEEE. The ends were cut back, 0 bases at V and 8 bases at J, with 14 bases in the middle. CDR3 amino acids: CASSLDREGWGYTF. The DNA of the CDR3 is TGTGCCAGCAGCTTGGATCGCGAGGGTTGGGGCTACACCTTC.

This rearrangement joins TRBV29-1 to TRBJ1-2, with no clear D. V was clipped by 7 bases and J by 5 bases, with 14 bases between them. This CDR3 is 12 amino acids long. In germline, CDR1 is SQVTM, CDR2 ANQGSEA. CDR3 in DNA: TGCAGCGGGAGGACCGATTCGTATGGCTACACCTTC. This sequence encodes CSGRTDSYGYTF. The full variable domain, completed using reference TRBV29-1 and TRBJ1-2, is SAVISQKPSRDICQRGTSLTIQCQVDSQVTMMFWYRQQPGQSLTLIATANQGSEATYESGFVIDKFPISRPNLTFSTLTVSNMSPEDSSIYLCSGRTDSYGYTFGSGTRLTVV.